The 18 T cell receptor beta chains below come from one sample, sequenced in a study of CD8+ T cells in alopecia areata. Sequencing relied on a cDNA template that was reverse transcribed from extracted RNA. Produced via immunoSEQ multiplex PCR; TCRdb's table is partial and in-frame only. Of around 170,000 clones in the sample, about half were seen once. This sample's treatment: oral pan-JAK inhibitor, 5-10 mg twice daily. The input for sequencing was CD8+ T cells sorted from blood, taken at approximately week 52, from a patient treated with tofacitinib. Receptors were obtained from a human donor with alopecia areata.

In this sample, this clone turned up a few times. The chain is built from TRBV29-1 and TRBJ2-4, with 7 nucleotides matching TRBD1. Germline V gene lookup returns CDR1 SQVTM and CDR2 ANQGSEA. CDR3 length equals 14 residues. V dropped 4 bases and J dropped 1; count of bases not matched to a gene: 4. The CDR3 bases are TGCAGCGTTGCGCAGGGGGTTGCCAAAAACATTCAGTACTTC. Protein sequence: CSVAQGVAKNIQYF.

The V and J genes are TRBV5-6 and TRBJ2-5; 9 bases line up with TRBD1. V was pared by 4 bases and J by 5 bases, with 9 bases of the junction left unmatched. In germline, CDR1 is SGHDT, CDR2 YYEEEE. This CDR3 comprises 15 residues. This CDR3 reads CASSNRDRVVETQYF. The DNA for the CDR3 is TGTGCCAGCAGCAACCGGGACAGGGTGGTGGAGACCCAGTACTTC.

This clone was counted between two and nine times. The V and J genes are TRBV4-1 and TRBJ1-1, with 8 bases identical to TRBD1. Losses at the gene ends were 3 bases for V and 0 bases for J; bases not matched to a gene: 3. CDR1 MGHRA and CDR2 YSYEKL come from the germline V gene. The CDR3 runs 15 residues. DNA of the CDR3: TGCGCCAGCAGCCATACAGGGGGTGTGAACACTGAAGCTTTCTTT. Translation: CASSHTGGVNTEAFF.

Only a few counts were recorded for this clone. This sequence joins TRBV6-5 and TRBJ1-1, with a weak D call TRBD1 (6 bases). Germline-derived CDR1 and CDR2 are MNHEY and SVGAGI. V gave up 2 bases and J gave up 0 bases, with 13 bases separating them. The CDR3 has 16 amino acids. The CDR3 bases are TGTGCCAGCAGTTACGACAGGCGGTCATTGAACACTGAAGCTTTCTTT. Its protein is CASSYDRRSLNTEAFF.

The rearrangement links TRBV4-2 to TRBJ2-5, with TRBD1 matching 8 bases. CDR3 length equals 17 residues. CDR1 and CDR2 from the germline V gene are LGHNA and YNFKEQ. Germline trimming cut 0 bases from V and 2 bases from J; bases unmatched to any gene: 8. CDR3 nucleotide sequence: TGTGCCAGCAGCCAAGATAGTCAGACAGGGGATCAAGAGACCCAGTACTTC. Its translation: CASSQDSQTGDQETQYF.

The V and J genes are TRBV5-1 and TRBJ2-4, with D tentatively TRBD2 (6 bases). Germline loops: CDR1 SGHRS, CDR2 YFSETQ. With 6 bases removed from V and 8 bases from J, the gap between germline ends came to 15 bases. This CDR3 is 13 amino acids long. The CDR3 reads CASTPGGVDIQYF. CDR3 coding DNA: TGCGCCAGCACCCCCGGCGGGGTGGACATTCAGTACTTC.

As DNA, the CDR3 is TGTGCCAGCACCCCCCAGGGGCGGAACACCGGGGAGCTGTTTTTT. Translated: CASTPQGRNTGELFF. The chain has TRBV9 and TRBJ2-2; D might be TRBD1 (6 bases). Germline V gene data show CDR1 as SGDLS and CDR2 as YYNGEE. The ends were cut back, 6 bases at V and 1 base at J, with 13 bases in the middle. CDR3 length: 15 amino acids.

The chain uses TRBV5-6 and TRBJ1-1; D possibly corresponds to TRBD1 (5 bases). V was clipped by 0 bases and J by 7 bases, with 13 bases between them. There are 14 residues in the CDR3. Germline V gives CDR1 SGHDT, CDR2 YYEEEE. CDR3 sequence: CASSLAARANEAFF. The CDR3 DNA follows: TGTGCCAGCAGCTTGGCGGCCAGGGCTAATGAAGCTTTCTTT.

CDR3 sequence reads: CASSGSGGVQYF. DNA for the CDR3: TGCGCCAGCAGTGGTTCGGGCGGCGTGCAGTACTTC. V is TRBV10-1 and J is TRBJ2-7; no clear D gene. The V gene's germline CDR1 is WNHNN and CDR2 SYGVQD (reference sequence). CDR3 length equals 12 residues. With 4 bases removed from V and 9 bases from J, the gap between germline ends came to 13 bases.

This clone was seen only a few times. The CDR3 nucleotides read TGTGCCAGCAGCTTGAGAACAGGGGTCAACGAGCAGTACTTC. It specifies CASSLRTGVNEQYF. The chain combines TRBV5-6 with TRBJ2-7, with 7 nucleotides matching TRBD1. V lost 1 base, J lost 5 bases, and 6 bases stayed unmatched. Germline V gives CDR1 SGHDT, CDR2 YYEEEE. The CDR3 has 14 amino acids.

This chain joins TRBV5-6 and TRBJ1-1, with no clear D. V was trimmed by 0 bases and J by 8 bases, leaving 8 bases between them. Germline assignment: CDR1 SGHDT and CDR2 YYEEEE. The CDR3 has 12 amino acids. CDR3 residues: CASSLVPGEAFF. The CDR3 nucleotides are TGTGCCAGCAGCTTGGTCCCAGGAGAAGCTTTCTTT. The full variable domain, with the rest looked up from reference TRBV5-6 and TRBJ1-1, is DAGVTQSPTHLIKTRGQQVTLRCSPKSGHDTVSWYQQALGQGPQFIFQYYEEEERQRGNFPDRFSGHQFPNYSSELNVNALLLGDSALYLCASSLVPGEAFFGQGTRLTVV.

The chain combines TRBV7-6 with TRBJ1-5; D remains ambiguous. Germline V gene sequence: CDR1 SGHVS, CDR2 FNYEAQ. V lost 0 bases and J 5 bases, leaving 5 bases between the germline ends. The CDR3 spans 13 residues. CDR3 nucleotide sequence: TGTGCCAGCAGCTTAGCGGTGGATCAGCCCCAGCATTTT. This sequence encodes CASSLAVDQPQHF.

This clone was seen a handful of times. The CDR3 DNA follows: TGTGCCAGCTCATATTCGGGGGGAGAAGGAAATGAGCAGTTCTTC. It encodes CASSYSGGEGNEQFF. V usage is TRBV9 and J usage is TRBJ2-1; TRBD2 matches at 7 bases. Germline V gene lookup returns CDR1 SGDLS and CDR2 YYNGEE. The CDR3 sequence is 15 residues long. The J segment lost 7 bases and the V segment lost 7 bases, leaving 14 bases of the junction unmatched.

This clone has more than one count but fewer than ten. V and J are TRBV15 and TRBJ1-1; D may be TRBD1 (6 bases). Germline CDR1 reads LNHNV; CDR2 reads YYDKDF (reference sequence). The CDR3 runs to 15 residues. Trimming cost V 2 bases and J 4 bases, with 14 bases left between them. This chain's CDR3 is CATSRPPTGSTEAFF. As DNA, the CDR3 is TGTGCCACCAGCAGACCTCCCACAGGGTCCACTGAAGCTTTCTTT.

The V call is TRBV2, the J call TRBJ2-5; D possibly corresponds to TRBD2 (5 bases). V dropped 4 bases and J dropped 2 bases, with 5 bases sitting between them. CDR1 SNHLY and CDR2 FYNNEI come from the germline V gene. The CDR3 totals 12 residues. The CDR3 is CASSAGQETQYF. In DNA, the CDR3 is TGTGCCAGCAGTGCGGGGCAAGAGACCCAGTACTTC.

This chain joins TRBV5-1 and TRBJ2-1, with D possibly TRBD2 on 5 matching bases. The length of the CDR3 is 15 residues. The V end was cut by 0 bases, the J end by 4 bases, with 11 bases between. Germline V gene lookup returns CDR1 SGHRS and CDR2 YFSETQ. CDR3 coding DNA: TGCGCCAGCAGCTTGGGGGAGACCTCTTACAATGAGCAGTTCTTC. It yields the protein CASSLGETSYNEQFF.

This chain joins TRBV9 and TRBJ1-2, with D possibly being TRBD1 (5 bases). From germline, CDR1 is SGDLS and CDR2 YYNGEE. The CDR3 loop spans 15 amino acids. Trimming left V 4 bases short and J 4 bases short, with 17 bases between. The CDR3 sequence is CASSSRAGLFYGYTF. In DNA, the CDR3 is TGTGCCAGCAGCTCCCGCGCAGGGTTGTTCTATGGCTACACCTTC. Supplemented by reference TRBV9 and TRBJ1-2, the full variable domain reads DSGVTQTPKHLITATGQRVTLRCSPRSGDLSVYWYQQSLDQGLQFLIQYYNGEERAKGNILERFSAQQFPDLHSELNLSSLELGDSALYFCASSSRAGLFYGYTFGSGTRLTVV.

The chain carries TRBV9 and TRBJ1-5; D remains unclear. V was trimmed by 3 bases and J by 1 base, leaving 5 bases between them. Germline V gives CDR1 SGDLS, CDR2 YYNGEE. The CDR3 has 13 residues. This CDR3 reads CASSGGSNQPQHF. CDR3 coding DNA: TGTGCCAGCAGCGGAGGGAGCAATCAGCCCCAGCATTTT.